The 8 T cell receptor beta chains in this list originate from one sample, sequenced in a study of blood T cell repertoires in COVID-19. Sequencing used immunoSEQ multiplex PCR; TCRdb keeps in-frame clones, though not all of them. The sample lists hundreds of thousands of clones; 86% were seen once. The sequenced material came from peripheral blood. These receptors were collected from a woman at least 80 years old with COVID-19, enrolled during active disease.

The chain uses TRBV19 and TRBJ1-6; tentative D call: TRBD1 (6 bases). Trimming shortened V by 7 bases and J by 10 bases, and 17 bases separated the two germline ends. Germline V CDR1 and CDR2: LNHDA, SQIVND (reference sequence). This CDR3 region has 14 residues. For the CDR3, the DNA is TGTGCCAGTACCCGGGGGGCAATGGAATCACCCCTCCACTTT. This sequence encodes CASTRGAMESPLHF.

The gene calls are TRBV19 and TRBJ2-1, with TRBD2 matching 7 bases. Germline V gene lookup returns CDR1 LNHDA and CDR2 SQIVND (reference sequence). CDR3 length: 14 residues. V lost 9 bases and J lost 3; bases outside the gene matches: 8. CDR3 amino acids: CASRLGGGYNEQFF. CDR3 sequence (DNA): TGTGCCAGCAGACTTGGGGGGGGCTACAATGAGCAGTTCTTC.

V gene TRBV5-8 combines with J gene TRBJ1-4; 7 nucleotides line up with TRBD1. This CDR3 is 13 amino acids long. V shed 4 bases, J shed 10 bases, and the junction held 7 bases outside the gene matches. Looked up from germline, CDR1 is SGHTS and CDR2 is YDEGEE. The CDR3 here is CASSRDSPVKLFF. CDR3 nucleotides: TGTGCCAGCAGCCGGGACAGTCCAGTAAAACTGTTTTTT.

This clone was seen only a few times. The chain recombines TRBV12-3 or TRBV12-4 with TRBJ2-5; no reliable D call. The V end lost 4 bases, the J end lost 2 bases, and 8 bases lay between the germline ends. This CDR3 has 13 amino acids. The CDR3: CASSYFQQETQYF. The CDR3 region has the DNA TGTGCCAGCAGTTATTTTCAGCAAGAGACCCAGTACTTC.

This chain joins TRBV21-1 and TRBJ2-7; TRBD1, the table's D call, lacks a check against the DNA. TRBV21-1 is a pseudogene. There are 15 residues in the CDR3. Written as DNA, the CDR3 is TGTGCCAGCTGGAGCGAAGGACAGGGAGCCTACGAGCAGTACGTC. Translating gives CASWSEGQGAYEQYV.

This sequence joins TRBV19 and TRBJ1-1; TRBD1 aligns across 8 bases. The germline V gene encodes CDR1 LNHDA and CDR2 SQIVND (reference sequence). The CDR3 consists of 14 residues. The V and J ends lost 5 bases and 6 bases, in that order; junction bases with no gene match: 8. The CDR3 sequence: CASSADRGFAEAFF. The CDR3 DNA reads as TGTGCCAGTAGTGCTGACAGGGGCTTCGCTGAAGCTTTCTTT.

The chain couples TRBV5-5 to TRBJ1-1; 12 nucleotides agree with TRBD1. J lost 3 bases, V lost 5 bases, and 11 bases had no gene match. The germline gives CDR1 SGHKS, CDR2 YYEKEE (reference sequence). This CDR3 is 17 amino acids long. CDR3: CASRLFGTGGAYTEAFF. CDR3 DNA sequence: TGTGCCAGCAGATTGTTCGGGACAGGGGGCGCGTACACTGAAGCTTTCTTT. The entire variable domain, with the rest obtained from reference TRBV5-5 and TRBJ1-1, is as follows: DAGVTQSPTHLIKTRGQQVTLRCSPISGHKSVSWYQQVLGQGPQFIFQYYEKEERGRGNFPDRFSARQFPNYSSELNVNALLLGDSALYLCASRLFGTGGAYTEAFFGQGTRLTVV.

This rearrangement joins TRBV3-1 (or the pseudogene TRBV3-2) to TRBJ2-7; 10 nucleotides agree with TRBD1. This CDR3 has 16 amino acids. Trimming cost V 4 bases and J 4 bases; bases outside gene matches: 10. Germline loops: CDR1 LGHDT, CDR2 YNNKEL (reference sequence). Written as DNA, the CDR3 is TGTGCCAGCAGCCCGTCCGGGACAGGGGCTTCGTACGAGCAGTACTTC. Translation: CASSPSGTGASYEQYF.